The table lists the clone carrying this T cell receptor beta chain with many counts. The antigen remains undetermined. This entry comes from a study of T cells in Graves' hyperthyroidism and ophthalmopathy. Overall study findings and caveats: In blood, most of the thyroid clonotypes expanded above 0.001 were also present.

Any patient presenting with uncontrolled infection, other autoimmune disease, pregnancy or lactation was left out. PBMCs were derived from approximately 10 ml fresh peripheral blood. Amplified TCR beta CDR3 regions derived from RNA transcripts. A set of HTBI primers served as the primers for a first-round RT-PCR of the TCR CDR3. TCRdb reanalysed the multiplex PCR reads using MiXCR and keeps one entry per CDR3 protein. Of a few hundred thousand distinct CDR3 sequences listed, 14% to 15% were seen once; the top ten hold over 25%. Sequencing used blood. The TCR was taken from a woman aged 25 to 45 with Graves' hyperthyroidism.

CDR3 protein: CASSPEVRARFHTEAFF. The CDR3 bases are TGCGCCAGCAGCCCGGAAGTAAGGGCCAGGTTTCACACTGAAGCTTTCTTT. The chain joins TRBV5-1 to TRBJ1-1; D gene uncertain. In germline, CDR1 is SGHRS, CDR2 YFSETQ. The CDR3 totals 17 residues. V was trimmed by 4 bases and J by 3 bases, leaving 22 bases between them.